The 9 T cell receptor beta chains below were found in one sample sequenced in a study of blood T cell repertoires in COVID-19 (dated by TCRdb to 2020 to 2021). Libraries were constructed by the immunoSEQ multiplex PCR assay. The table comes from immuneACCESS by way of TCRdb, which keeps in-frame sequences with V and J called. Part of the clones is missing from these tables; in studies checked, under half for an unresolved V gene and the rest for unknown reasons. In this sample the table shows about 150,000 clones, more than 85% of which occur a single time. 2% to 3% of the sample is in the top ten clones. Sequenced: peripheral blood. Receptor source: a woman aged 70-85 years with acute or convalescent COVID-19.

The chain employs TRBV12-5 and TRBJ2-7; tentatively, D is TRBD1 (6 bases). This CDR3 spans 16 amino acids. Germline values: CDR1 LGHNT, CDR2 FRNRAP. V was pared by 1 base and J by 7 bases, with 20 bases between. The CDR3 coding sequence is TGTGCTAGTGGTTTGGCCTCGGGACAAGGAGTGGGGGAGCAGTACTTC. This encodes CASGLASGQGVGEQYF.

This CDR3 reads CASSLLAANTGELFF. CDR3 coding DNA: TGTGCCAGCAGCTTGCTAGCAGCGAACACCGGGGAGCTGTTTTTT. V gene TRBV11-2 combines with J gene TRBJ2-2; perhaps TRBD2 as D (5 bases). Per the germline V gene, CDR1 is SGHAT and CDR2 is FQNNGV. The length of the CDR3 is 15 residues. With 3 bases removed from V and 0 bases from J, the gap between germline ends came to 8 bases.

CDR3: CASSQEVLAGIDTQYF. CDR3 in DNA: TGTGCCAGCAGCCAAGAGGTGCTAGCGGGGATAGATACGCAGTATTTT. The rearrangement links TRBV3-1 (or the pseudogene TRBV3-2) to TRBJ2-3; 9 nucleotides match TRBD2. With 0 bases clipped from V and 5 bases from J, the junction kept 6 bases outside the gene matches. Germline V gene sequence: CDR1 LGHDT, CDR2 YNNKEL (reference sequence). This CDR3 has 16 residues.

The CDR3 spells CASSYRGLAGRYNEQFF. CDR3 bases: TGTGCCAGCAGTTACCGAGGACTAGCGGGGCGGTACAATGAGCAGTTCTTC. The chain employs TRBV6-2 or TRBV6-3 and TRBJ2-1; 12 nucleotides agree with TRBD2. CDR3 size: 17 residues. V lost 2 bases to trimming and J lost 4 bases; unmatched junction nucleotides: 6. CDR1 is MNHEY and CDR2 is SVGEGT in the germline V gene.

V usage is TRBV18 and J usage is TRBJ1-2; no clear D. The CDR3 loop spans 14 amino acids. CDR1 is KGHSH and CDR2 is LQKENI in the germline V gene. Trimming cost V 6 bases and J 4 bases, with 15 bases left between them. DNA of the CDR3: TGTGCCAGCTCGGAGCCGGGAAGTGGCTATGGCTACACCTTC. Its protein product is CASSEPGSGYGYTF.

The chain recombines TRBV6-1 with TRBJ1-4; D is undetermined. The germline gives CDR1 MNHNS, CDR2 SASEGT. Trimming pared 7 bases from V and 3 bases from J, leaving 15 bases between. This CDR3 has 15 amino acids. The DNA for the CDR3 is TGTGCCAGCAAGGTGGAGGGAACGGCTAATGAAAAACTGTTTTTT. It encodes CASKVEGTANEKLFF.

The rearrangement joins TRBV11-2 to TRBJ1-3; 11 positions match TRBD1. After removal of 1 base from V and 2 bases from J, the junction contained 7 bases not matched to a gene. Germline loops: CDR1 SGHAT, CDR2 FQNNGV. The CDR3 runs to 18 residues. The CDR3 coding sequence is TGTGCCAGCAGCTTAGCAAGGACAGGGGGCCCCCCTGGAAACACCATATATTTT. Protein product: CASSLARTGGPPGNTIYF.

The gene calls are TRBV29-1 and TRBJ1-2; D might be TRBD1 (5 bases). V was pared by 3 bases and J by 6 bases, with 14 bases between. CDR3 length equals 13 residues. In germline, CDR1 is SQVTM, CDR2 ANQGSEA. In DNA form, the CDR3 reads TGCAGCGTTGATGGTCAGGGTCTTAATGGCTACACCTTC. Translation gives CSVDGQGLNGYTF.

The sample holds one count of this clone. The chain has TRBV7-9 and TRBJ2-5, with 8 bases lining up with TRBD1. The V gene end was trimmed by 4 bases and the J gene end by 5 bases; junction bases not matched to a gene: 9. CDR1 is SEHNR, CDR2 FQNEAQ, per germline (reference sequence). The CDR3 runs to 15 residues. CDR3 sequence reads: CASSSTGALRETQYF. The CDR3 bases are TGTGCCAGCAGCTCGACAGGGGCGCTGAGGGAGACCCAGTACTTC.